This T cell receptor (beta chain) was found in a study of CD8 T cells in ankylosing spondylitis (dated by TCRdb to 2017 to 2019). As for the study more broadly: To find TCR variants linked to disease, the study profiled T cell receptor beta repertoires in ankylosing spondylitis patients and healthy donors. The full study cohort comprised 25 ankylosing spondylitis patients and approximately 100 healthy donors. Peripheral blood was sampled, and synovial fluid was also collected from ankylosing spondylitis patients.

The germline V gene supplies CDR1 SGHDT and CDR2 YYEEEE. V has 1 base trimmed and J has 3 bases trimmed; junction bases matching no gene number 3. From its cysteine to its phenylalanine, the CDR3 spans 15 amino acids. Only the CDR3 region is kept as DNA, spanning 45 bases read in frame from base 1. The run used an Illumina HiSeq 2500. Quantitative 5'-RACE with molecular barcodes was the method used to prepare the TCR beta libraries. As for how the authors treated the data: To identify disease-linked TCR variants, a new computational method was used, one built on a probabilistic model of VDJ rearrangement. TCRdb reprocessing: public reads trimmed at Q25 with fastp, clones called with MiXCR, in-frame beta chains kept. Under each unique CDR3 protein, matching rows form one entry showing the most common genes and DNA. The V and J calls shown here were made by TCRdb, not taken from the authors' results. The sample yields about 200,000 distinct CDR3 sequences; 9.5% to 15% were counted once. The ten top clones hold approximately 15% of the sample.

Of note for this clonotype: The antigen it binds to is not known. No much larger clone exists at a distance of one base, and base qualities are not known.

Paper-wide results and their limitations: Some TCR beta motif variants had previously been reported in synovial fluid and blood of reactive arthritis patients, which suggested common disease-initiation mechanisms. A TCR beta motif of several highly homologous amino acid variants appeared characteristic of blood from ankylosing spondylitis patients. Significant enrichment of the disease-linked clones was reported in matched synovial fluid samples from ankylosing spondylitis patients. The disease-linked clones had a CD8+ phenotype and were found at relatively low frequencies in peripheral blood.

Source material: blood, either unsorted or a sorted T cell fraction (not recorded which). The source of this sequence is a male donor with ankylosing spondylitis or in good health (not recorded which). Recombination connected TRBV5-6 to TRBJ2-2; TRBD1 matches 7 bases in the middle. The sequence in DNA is TGTGCCAGCAGCTTGAAAGGGGGCTACACCGGGGAGCTGTTTTTT. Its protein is CASSLKGGYTGELFF.